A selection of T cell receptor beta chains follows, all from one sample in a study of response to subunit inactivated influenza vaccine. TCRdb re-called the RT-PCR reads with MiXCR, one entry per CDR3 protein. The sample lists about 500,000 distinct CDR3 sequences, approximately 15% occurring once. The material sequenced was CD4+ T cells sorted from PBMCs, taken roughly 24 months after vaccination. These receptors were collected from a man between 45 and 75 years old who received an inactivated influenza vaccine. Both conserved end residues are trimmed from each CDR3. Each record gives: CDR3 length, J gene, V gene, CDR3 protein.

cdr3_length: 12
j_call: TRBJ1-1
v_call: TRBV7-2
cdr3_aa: ASSLNRGETEAF

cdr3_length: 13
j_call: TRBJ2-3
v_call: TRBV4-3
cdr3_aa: ASSQRTGSTDTQY

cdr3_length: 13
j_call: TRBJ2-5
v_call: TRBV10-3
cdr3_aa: AISETGVSSGKQY

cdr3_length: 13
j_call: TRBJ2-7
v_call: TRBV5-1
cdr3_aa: ASSLSPRKAYEQY

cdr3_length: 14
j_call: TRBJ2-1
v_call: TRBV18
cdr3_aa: ASSYPSWSLGNEQF

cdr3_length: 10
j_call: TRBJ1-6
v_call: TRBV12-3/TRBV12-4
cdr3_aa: ASSQQNSPLH

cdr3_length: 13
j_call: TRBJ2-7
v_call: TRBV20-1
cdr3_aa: SARGRGQFSYEQY

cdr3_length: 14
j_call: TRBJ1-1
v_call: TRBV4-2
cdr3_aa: ASSQDGQLLNTEAF

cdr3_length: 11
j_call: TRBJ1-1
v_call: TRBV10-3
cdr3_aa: AISGRVLAEAF

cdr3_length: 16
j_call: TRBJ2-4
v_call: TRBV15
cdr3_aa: ATSSGLALGGWGNIQY

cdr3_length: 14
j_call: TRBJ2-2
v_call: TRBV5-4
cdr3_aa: ASSLGLGATAGELF

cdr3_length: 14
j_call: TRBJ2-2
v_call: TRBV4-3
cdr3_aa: ASSQEGAPGTGELF

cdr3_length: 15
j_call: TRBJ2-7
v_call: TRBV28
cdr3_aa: ASSPYSGTGDLYEQY

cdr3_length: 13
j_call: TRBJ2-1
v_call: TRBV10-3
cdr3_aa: AIRTPIGAYNEQF

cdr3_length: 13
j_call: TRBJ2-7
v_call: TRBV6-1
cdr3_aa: ASSRPGQGTYEQY

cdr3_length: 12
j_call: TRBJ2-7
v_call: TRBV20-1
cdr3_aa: SANQGATSYEQY

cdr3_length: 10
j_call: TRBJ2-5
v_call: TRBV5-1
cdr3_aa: ACSPVGETQY

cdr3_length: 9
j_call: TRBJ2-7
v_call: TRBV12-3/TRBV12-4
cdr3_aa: ASSLKEKQY

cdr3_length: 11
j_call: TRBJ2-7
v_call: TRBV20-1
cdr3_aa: SAQGGGNYEQY

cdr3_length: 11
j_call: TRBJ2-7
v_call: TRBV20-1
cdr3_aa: SARQGPPYEQY

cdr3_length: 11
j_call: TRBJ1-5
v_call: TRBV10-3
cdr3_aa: AIAGESNQPQH

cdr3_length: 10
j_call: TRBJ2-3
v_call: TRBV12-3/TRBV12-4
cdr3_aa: ASSKSLDTQY

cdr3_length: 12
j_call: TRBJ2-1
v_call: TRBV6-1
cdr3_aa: ASRPNSRYNEQF

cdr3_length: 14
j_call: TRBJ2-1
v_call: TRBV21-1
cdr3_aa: ASSKGKGGQNNEQF

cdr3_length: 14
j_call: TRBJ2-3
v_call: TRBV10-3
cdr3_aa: AISAADRVGADTQY

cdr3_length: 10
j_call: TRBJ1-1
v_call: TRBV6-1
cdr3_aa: ASSITGTEAF

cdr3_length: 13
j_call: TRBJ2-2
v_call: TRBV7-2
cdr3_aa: ASSSWTTNTGELF

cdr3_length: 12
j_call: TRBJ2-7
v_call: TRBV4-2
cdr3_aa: ASSPRVGSYEQY

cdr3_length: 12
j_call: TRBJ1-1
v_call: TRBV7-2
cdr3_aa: ASEDIWVNTEAF

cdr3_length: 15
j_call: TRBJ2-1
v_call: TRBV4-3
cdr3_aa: ASSQDLTSGIYNEQF

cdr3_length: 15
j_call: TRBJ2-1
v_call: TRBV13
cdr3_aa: ASSSRQGVSSYNEQF

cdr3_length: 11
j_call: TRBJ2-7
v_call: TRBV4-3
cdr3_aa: ASSQEFSNEQY

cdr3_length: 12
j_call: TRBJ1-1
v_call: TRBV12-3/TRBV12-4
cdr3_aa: ASSLLGRDTEAF

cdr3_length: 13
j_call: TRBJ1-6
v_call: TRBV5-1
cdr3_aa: ASSLEVDRASPLH

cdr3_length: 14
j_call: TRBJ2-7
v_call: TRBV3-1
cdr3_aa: ASSHFLTASSYEQY

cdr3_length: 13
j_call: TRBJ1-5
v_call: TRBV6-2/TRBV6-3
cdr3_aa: ASSLLSGSYQPQH

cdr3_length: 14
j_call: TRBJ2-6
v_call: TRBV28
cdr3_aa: ASSPFFATGANVLT

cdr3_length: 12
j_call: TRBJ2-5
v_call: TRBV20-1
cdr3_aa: SASRGRGVETQY

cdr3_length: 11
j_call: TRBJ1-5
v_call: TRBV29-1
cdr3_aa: SASDRVNQPQH

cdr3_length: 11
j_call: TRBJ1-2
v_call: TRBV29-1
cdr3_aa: SVRQQANYGYT

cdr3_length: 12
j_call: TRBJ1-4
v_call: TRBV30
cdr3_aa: AWSAQGISEKLF

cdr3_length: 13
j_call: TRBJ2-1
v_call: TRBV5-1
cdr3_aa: ASSHGQGLYNEQF

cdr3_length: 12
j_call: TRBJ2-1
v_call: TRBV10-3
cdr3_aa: AISDRGGRNEQF

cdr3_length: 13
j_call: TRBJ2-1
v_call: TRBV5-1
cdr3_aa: ASSLGTGGPGEQF

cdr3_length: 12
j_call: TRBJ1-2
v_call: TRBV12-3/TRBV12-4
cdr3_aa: AMPAGLHNYGYT

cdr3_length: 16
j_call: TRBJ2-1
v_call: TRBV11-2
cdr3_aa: ASSSIRRNRQGHNEQF

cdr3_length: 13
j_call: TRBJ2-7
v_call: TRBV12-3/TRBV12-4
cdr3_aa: ASRWSGGPSYEQY

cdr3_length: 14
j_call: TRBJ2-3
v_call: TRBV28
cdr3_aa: ASSLPRQGSTDTQY

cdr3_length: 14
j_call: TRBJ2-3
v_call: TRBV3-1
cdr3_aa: ASSPGQGLNTDTQY

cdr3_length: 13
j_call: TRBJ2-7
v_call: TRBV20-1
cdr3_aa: SATKPGQRTYEQY

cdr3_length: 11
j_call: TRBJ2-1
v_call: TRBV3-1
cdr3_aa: ASSPATNNEQF

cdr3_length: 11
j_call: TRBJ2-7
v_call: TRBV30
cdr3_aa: AWSVGQKSEQY

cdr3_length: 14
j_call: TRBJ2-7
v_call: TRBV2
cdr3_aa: ASSELWQPLRDEQY

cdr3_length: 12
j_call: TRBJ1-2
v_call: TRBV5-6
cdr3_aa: ASSFFDRGYGYT

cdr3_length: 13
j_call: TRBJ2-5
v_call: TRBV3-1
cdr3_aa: ASSQELGLEETQY

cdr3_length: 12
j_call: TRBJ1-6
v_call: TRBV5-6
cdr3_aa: ASAGQPDNSPLH

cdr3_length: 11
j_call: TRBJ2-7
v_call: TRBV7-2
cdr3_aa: ASSLVQSYERY

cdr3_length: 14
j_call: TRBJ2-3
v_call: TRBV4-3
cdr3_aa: ASSPSSGAYTDTQY

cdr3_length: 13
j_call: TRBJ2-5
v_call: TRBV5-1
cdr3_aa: ASSQTRAGQETQY

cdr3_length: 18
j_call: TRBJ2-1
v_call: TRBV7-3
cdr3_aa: ASSLRSYPLAGISSREQF